Shown below are 5 T cell receptor beta chains from a single sample sequenced in a study of cytomegalovirus exposure and HLA in healthy donors. Clones were read by immunoSEQ multiplex PCR, and TCRdb kept only the in-frame ones, dropping some. The sample consists of 130,000 to 150,000 clones, roughly nine tenths of them appearing once. Sequenced sample: PBMCs. The source of these receptors is a woman aged 18 to 35 in good health and CMV-seropositive.

The chain carries TRBV5-1 and TRBJ1-1, with D unclear. Germline V gene data show CDR1 as SGHRS and CDR2 as YFSETQ. This CDR3 comprises 14 residues. Trimming pared 1 base from V and 1 base from J, leaving 8 bases between. The CDR3 loop is CASSLLERNTEAFF. As DNA, the CDR3 is TGCGCCAGCAGCTTGCTAGAAAGGAACACTGAAGCTTTCTTT.

This chain connects TRBV7-8 to TRBJ1-1, with D possibly matching TRBD1 (6 bases). The CDR3 extends over 13 amino acids. Between the trimmed V and J ends, which lost 4 bases and 5 bases, there was a span of 11 bases. Germline assignment: CDR1 SGHVS and CDR2 FQNEAQ. CDR3: CASSSTGRTEAFF. CDR3 coding DNA: TGTGCCAGCAGCTCCACAGGGAGAACTGAAGCTTTCTTT.

This chain uses TRBV6-4 with TRBJ2-3; 11 bases map to TRBD2. Germline V gene lookup returns CDR1 MRHNA and CDR2 SNTAGT. This CDR3 is built from 15 residues. J gave up 2 bases and V 5 bases, and 3 bases lay outside the gene matches. CDR3 sequence reads: CASSPGLADTDTQYF. The CDR3, as DNA: TGTGCCAGCAGTCCGGGACTAGCGGACACAGATACGCAGTATTTT.

CDR3 loop: CASRRGGAEAFF. For the CDR3, the DNA is TGTGCCAGCCGGCGAGGCGGCGCTGAAGCTTTCTTT. The rearrangement uses TRBV25-1 and TRBJ1-1; D uncertain. Germline V gene lookup returns CDR1 MGHDK and CDR2 SYGVNS. There are 12 residues in the CDR3. Trimming left V 8 bases short and J 6 bases short, with 13 bases between.

The V and J genes are TRBV7-9 and TRBJ1-2; a possible D gene is TRBD1 (6 bases). The CDR3 is 15 residues long. Germline CDR1 reads SEHNR; CDR2 reads FQNEAQ (reference sequence). Trimming removed 5 bases from V and 4 bases from J, with 17 bases in between. CDR3 in amino acids: CASSLSGQNLYGYTF. CDR3 in DNA: TGTGCCAGCAGCCTCTCAGGACAGAACCTCTATGGCTACACCTTC.